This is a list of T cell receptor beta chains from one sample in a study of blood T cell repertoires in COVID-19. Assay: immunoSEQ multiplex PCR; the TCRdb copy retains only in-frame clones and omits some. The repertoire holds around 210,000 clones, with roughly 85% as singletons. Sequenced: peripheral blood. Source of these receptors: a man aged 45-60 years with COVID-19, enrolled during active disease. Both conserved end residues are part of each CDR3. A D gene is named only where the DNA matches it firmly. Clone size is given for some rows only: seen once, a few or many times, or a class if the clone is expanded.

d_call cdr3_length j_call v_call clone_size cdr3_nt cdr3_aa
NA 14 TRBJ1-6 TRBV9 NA TGTGCCAGCAGCGTAGGAGGGAGCGGTTCACCCCTCCACTTT CASSVGGSGSPLHF
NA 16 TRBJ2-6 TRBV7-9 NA TGTGCCAGCAGCTCGACAGGATCCTCTGGGGCCAACGTCCTGACTTTC CASSSTGSSGANVLTF
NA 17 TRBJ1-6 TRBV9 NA TGTGCCAGCAGCGTAGTCCCTTCATCGACAGCCAATTCACCCCTCCACTTT CASSVVPSSTANSPLHF
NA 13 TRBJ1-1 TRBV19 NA TGTGCCAGTAGTAGACAAATGAACACTGAAGCTTTCTTT CASSRQMNTEAFF
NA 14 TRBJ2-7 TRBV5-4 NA TGTGCCAGCAGCTTGTGGACAGTGGGGTACGAGCAGTACTTC CASSLWTVGYEQYF
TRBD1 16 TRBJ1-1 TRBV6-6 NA TGTGCCAGCAGTTACGCCTGGGACAGGACCGACCTTTGGGCTTTCTTT CASSYAWDRTDLWAFF
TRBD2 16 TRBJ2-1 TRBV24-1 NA TGTGCCACCAGTCACCACCGACTAGCGGGGGGGAATGAGCAGTTCTTC CATSHHRLAGGNEQFF
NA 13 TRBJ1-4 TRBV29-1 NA TGCAGCGTTGGGGGGACAAATGATGGAAAACTGTTTTTT CSVGGTNDGKLFF
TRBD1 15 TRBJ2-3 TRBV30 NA TGTGCCTGGAGAGTAGCCAGGGGGCTACCAGATACGCAGTATTTT CAWRVARGLPDTQYF
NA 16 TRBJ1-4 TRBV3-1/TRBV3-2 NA TGTGCCAGCAGCCAAGTGTACGGAGACAGAAATGAAAAACTGTTTTTT CASSQVYGDRNEKLFF
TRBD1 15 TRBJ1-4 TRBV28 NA TGTGCCAGCAGTTCGGACAGGGTCCCTAATGAAAAACTGTTTTTT CASSSDRVPNEKLFF
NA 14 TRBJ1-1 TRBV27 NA TGTGCCAGCAGTTTACTCGATGGAGGGACTGAAGCTTTCTTT CASSLLDGGTEAFF
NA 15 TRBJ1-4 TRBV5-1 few TGCGCCAGCAGCTTGGCCCGTGCAACTAATGAAAAACTGTTTTTT CASSLARATNEKLFF
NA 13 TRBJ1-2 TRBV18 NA TGTGCCAGCTCCTTCCGACTGGATCATGGCTACACCTTC CASSFRLDHGYTF
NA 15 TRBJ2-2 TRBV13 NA TGTGCCAGCAGCTTAGTCGGCGGGGACACCGGGGAGCTGTTTTTT CASSLVGGDTGELFF
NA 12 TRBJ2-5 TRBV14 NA TGTGCCAGCAGCCAACTACAAGAGACCCAGTACTTC CASSQLQETQYF
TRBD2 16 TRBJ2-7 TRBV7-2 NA TGTGCCAGCAGCTTAGTGGCGGGGGACTCCCTCGGTGAGCAGTACTTC CASSLVAGDSLGEQYF
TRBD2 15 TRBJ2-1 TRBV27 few TGTGCCAGCAGCACGCCTAGCGGGGGGCGGGGTGAGCAGTTCTTC CASSTPSGGRGEQFF
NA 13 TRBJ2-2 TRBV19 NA TGTGCCAGTAGTATGGTAGGGGGCGGGGAGCTGTTTTTT CASSMVGGGELFF
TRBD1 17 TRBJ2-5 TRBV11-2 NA TGTGCCAGCAGCTCCATAACACAGGGGGCAAAAAAAGAGACCCAGTACTTC CASSSITQGAKKETQYF
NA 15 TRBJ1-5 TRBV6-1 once TGTGCCAGCAGTGAAGTGGGCACCGGCAATCAGCCCCAGCATTTT CASSEVGTGNQPQHF
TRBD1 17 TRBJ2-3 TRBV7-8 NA TGTGCCAGCAGCTTATTCGCGGGACAGGGGCTCACAGATACGCAGTATTTT CASSLFAGQGLTDTQYF
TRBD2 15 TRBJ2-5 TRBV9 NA TGTGCCAGCAGCGGGGCTAGCGGTCTGGGGGAGACCCAGTACTTC CASSGASGLGETQYF
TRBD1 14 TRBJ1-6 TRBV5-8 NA TGTGCCAGCAGCAAGGGACAGACGAATTCACCCCTCCACTTT CASSKGQTNSPLHF
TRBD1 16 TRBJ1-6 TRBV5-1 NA TGCGCCAGCAGCTTGGGACAGGGGAAATATAATTCACCCCTCCACTTT CASSLGQGKYNSPLHF
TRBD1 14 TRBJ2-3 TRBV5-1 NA TGCGCCAGCAGCTTAGACAGGGTTCCAGATACGCAGTATTTT CASSLDRVPDTQYF
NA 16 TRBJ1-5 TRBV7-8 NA TGTGCCAGCAGCGTAGAGACAGGTTATAGCAATCAGCCCCAGCATTTT CASSVETGYSNQPQHF
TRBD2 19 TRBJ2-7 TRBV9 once TGTGCCAGCAGCACACTACCGGGACTAGCGGGGGGGAAAGCATACGAGCAGTACTTC CASSTLPGLAGGKAYEQYF
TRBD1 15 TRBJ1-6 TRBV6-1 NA TGTGCCAGCAGTGATGGGGACAGGGGTAATTCACCCCTCCACTTT CASSDGDRGNSPLHF
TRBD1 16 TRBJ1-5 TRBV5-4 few TGTGCCAGCAGCTTGGGGGGGACAGGGGGCTATCAGCCCCAGCATTTT CASSLGGTGGYQPQHF
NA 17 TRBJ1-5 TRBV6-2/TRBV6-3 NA TGTGCCAGCAGTTACCGGGGAGGCGGGGGAGGCAATCAGCCCCAGCATTTT CASSYRGGGGGNQPQHF
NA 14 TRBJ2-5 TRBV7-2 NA TGTGCCAGCAGCCATTTGTCTAGCGTAGAGACCCAGTACTTC CASSHLSSVETQYF
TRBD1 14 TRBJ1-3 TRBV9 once TGTGCCAGCAGCGAAACAGGGGCGGGAAACACCATATATTTT CASSETGAGNTIYF
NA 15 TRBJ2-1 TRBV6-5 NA TGTGCCAGCAGCCAAGTGGGGGCCTCCTACAATGAGCAGTTCTTC CASSQVGASYNEQFF
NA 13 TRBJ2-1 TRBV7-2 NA TGTGCCAGCAGCTTAATAGTGGCGGGTGAGCAGTTCTTC CASSLIVAGEQFF
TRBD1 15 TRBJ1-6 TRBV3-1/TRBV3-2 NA TGTGCCAGCACCCAGGGGGGTGGGAAGAATTCACCCCTCCACTTT CASTQGGGKNSPLHF
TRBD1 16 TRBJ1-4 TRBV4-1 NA TGCGCCAGCAGCCAAGATACGGGACAGGGAAGAGAAAAACTGTTTTTT CASSQDTGQGREKLFF
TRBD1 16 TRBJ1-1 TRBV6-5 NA TGTGCCAGCAGTTACGGGACAGGGGTTGGAAACACTGAAGCTTTCTTT CASSYGTGVGNTEAFF
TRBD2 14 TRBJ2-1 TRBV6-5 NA TGTGCCAGTTACGAGCGGGGGCTATACAATGAGCAGTTCTTC CASYERGLYNEQFF
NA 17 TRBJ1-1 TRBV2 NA TGTGCCAGCAGTGAAGCGATGGGGGACACCCTGAACACTGAAGCTTTCTTT CASSEAMGDTLNTEAFF
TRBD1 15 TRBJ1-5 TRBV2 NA TGTGCCAGCAGCCCCACTGGACAGGACAATCAGCCCCAGCATTTT CASSPTGQDNQPQHF
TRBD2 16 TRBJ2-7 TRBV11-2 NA TGTGCCAGCAGCTCACCCACTAGCGGGGGCTCCTACGAGCAGTACTTC CASSSPTSGGSYEQYF
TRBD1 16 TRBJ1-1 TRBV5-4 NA TGTGCCAGCAGCGGCCCGGGACAGGGGGTGGACACTGAAGCTTTCTTT CASSGPGQGVDTEAFF
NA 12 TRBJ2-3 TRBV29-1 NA TGCAGCGTGGGGGGTTACACAGATACGCAGTATTTT CSVGGYTDTQYF
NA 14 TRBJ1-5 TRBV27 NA TGTGCCAGCAGTTCACAGGGAGGGGATCAGCCCCAGCATTTT CASSSQGGDQPQHF
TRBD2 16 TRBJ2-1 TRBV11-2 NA TGTGCCAGCAGCTTCGAGAAGCGGGGGAGCTACAATGAGCAGTTCTTC CASSFEKRGSYNEQFF
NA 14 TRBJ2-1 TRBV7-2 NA TGTGCCAGCAGTCAGAGACGGACTTACAATGAGCAGTTCTTC CASSQRRTYNEQFF
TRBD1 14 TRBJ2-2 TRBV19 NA TGTGCCAGTAGCGATACAGGGGACACCGGGGAGCTGTTTTTT CASSDTGDTGELFF
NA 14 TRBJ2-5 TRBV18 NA TGTGCCAGCTCACTATTGGACAGTCAAGAGACCCAGTACTTC CASSLLDSQETQYF
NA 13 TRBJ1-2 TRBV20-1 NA TGCAGTGCTAGTTGGGGGGTAGGCTATGGCTACACCTTC CSASWGVGYGYTF
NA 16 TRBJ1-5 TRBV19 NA TGTGCCAGTAGTATAGAGGGTGGTAGGGGCGGTCAGCCCCAGCATTTT CASSIEGGRGGQPQHF
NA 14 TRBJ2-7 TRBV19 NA TGTGCCAGGGCAACCGGGACGGGGGCCTACGAGCAGTACTTC CARATGTGAYEQYF
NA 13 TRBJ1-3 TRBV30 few TGTGCCTGGAGAATCAGGGTCGGGAACACCATATATTTT CAWRIRVGNTIYF